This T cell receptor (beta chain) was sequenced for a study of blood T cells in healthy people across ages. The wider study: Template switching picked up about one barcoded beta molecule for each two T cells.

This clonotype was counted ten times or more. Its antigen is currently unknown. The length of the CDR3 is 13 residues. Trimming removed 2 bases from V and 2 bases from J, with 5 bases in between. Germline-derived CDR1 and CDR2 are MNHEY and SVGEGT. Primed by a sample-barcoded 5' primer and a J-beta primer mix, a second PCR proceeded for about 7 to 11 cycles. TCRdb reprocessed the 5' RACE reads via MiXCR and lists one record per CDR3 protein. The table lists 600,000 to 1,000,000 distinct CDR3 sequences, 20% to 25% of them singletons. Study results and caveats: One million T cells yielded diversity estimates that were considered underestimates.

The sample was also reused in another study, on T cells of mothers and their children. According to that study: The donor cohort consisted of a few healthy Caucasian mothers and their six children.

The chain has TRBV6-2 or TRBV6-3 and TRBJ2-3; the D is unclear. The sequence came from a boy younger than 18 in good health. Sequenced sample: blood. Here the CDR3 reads CASSYPYTDTQYF. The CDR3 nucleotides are TGTGCCAGCAGTTACCCATACACAGATACGCAGTATTTT.